The sequence of this T cell receptor beta chain was determined in a study of T cells after yellow fever vaccination. Overall study context: With SMART-Seq v4 Ultra Low Input, the fractions containing low cell numbers were prepared.

Whole-study findings and limits: A minor fraction of clonotypes spanned both CD4 and CD8 compartments. Any FACS-sorted repertoire could hold abundant clonotypes that contaminate it from the bulk population.

Of note for this clonotype: Its antigen is still unknown.

UMIs were added to TCR cDNA along with a universal primer site when it was made by 5'RACE template switching. One entry per CDR3 protein, called by TCRdb with MiXCR from the 5' RACE reads. The table shows hundreds of thousands of distinct CDR3 sequences, with 4.1% occurring only once. This TCR was sampled from a man between 18 and 35 years old who received the YFV17D yellow fever vaccine. Material: PBMCs, obtained 5 days after the yellow fever booster vaccination.

The CDR3, as DNA: TGCGCCAGCAGCTCGGAGGGGGGGCCTAATGAAAAACTGTTTTTT. This encodes CASSSEGGPNEKLFF. This chain connects TRBV5-1 to TRBJ1-4; tentatively, D is TRBD1 (6 bases). V was cut by 3 bases and J by 3 bases, with 12 bases left in between. The CDR3 is made up of 15 amino acids. Germline CDR1 is SGHRS and CDR2 is YFSETQ.